A single sample gave rise to the 20 T cell receptor beta chains below, sequenced in a study of blood T cell repertoires in COVID-19. Assay used: immunoSEQ multiplex PCR; TCRdb lists only in-frame clones, some missing. The table has 250,000 to 300,000 clones, around 86% seen once. The specimen sequenced was PBMCs or T cells enriched from blood (not recorded which). Receptors were obtained from a man aged 18 to 29 who had recovered from COVID-19.

This chain connects TRBV27 to TRBJ1-1; D may be TRBD1 (6 bases). The CDR3 runs 15 residues. Trimming removed 5 bases at V and 4 bases at J, with 17 bases between. The V gene's germline CDR1 is MNHEY and CDR2 SMNVEV (reference sequence). DNA for the CDR3: TGTGCCAGCAGTCCCATGAGCAGGGGCGGCACTGAAGCTTTCTTT. Its protein product is CASSPMSRGGTEAFF.

This sequence joins TRBV30 and TRBJ2-3; a possible D gene is TRBD2 (5 bases). The CDR3 covers 12 residues. Germline CDR1 is GTSNPN and CDR2 is SVGIG (reference sequence). Trimming pared 8 bases from V and 6 bases from J, leaving 15 bases between. CDR3 in DNA: TGTGCCGGTCGGGGTGTTATGGATACGCAGTATTTT. Its translation: CAGRGVMDTQYF.

The V call is TRBV2, the J call TRBJ2-2; no reliable D call. V was clipped by 7 bases and J by 9 bases, with 15 bases between them. This CDR3 has 13 amino acids. Germline V CDR1 and CDR2: SNHLY, FYNNEI. CDR3 nucleotide sequence: TGTGCCAGCAAAGATGGGCTCCGGTGGGAGCTGTTTTTT. Protein sequence: CASKDGLRWELFF.

A word on this clone: In the same sample, other DNA sequences code for this CDR3. V and J are TRBV27 and TRBJ1-5; 8 bases align to TRBD1. V trimming: 3 bases; J trimming: 4 bases; junction bases outside the gene matches: 5. The germline V gene encodes CDR1 MNHEY and CDR2 SMNVEV (reference sequence). CDR3 length: 15 residues. For the CDR3, the DNA is TGTGCCAGCAGTTTCTCCACAGGGGGGAATCAGCCCCAGCATTTT. This encodes CASSFSTGGNQPQHF.

The genes are TRBV5-1 and TRBJ1-2; D remains ambiguous. With 1 base removed from V and 1 base from J, the gap between germline ends came to 14 bases. CDR3 length: 16 amino acids. CDR1 and CDR2 from the germline V gene are SGHRS and YFSETQ. The DNA of the CDR3 is TGCGCCAGCAGCTTGTTCATCGGGGAGATTAACTATGGCTACACCTTC. It specifies CASSLFIGEINYGYTF.

This clone was counted once. This chain uses TRBV5-4 with TRBJ2-3; 9 bases line up with TRBD1. This CDR3 comprises 17 residues. Germline V gene sequence: CDR1 SGHNT, CDR2 YYREEE (reference sequence). V shed 3 bases and J 4 bases; nucleotides not matched to a gene: 12. The CDR3 protein is CASSSDLNRGLADTQYF. CDR3 in DNA: TGTGCCAGCAGCTCCGATCTTAACAGGGGGCTGGCAGATACGCAGTATTTT.

Note on this clone: This specimen includes other DNA sequences encoding the same CDR3. The chain links TRBV3-1 (or the pseudogene TRBV3-2) to TRBJ1-5, with D uncertain. Trimming removed 0 bases from V and 4 bases from J, with 4 bases in between. There are 13 residues in the CDR3. Germline V gene data show CDR1 as LGHDT and CDR2 as YNNKEL (reference sequence). As DNA, the CDR3 is TGTGCCAGCAGCCAAGATTTAAATCAGCCCCAGCATTTT. Protein product: CASSQDLNQPQHF.

As to this clone: The same CDR3 is also encoded by other DNA sequences in this sample. V usage is TRBV28 and J usage is TRBJ1-2; D gene ambiguous. V was cut by 2 bases and J by 4 bases, with 5 bases left in between. Germline CDR1 is MDHEN and CDR2 is SYDVKM. The CDR3 is 12 residues long. The CDR3 nucleotides read TGTGCCAGCAGTTTAGGCGGCTATGGCTACACCTTC. Its protein product is CASSLGGYGYTF.

This rearrangement joins TRBV4-2 to TRBJ1-1; the D gene is possibly TRBD1 (5 bases). The CDR3 covers 15 residues. CDR1 and CDR2 from the germline V gene are LGHNA and YNFKEQ. V gave up 0 bases and J gave up 11 bases, with 19 bases separating them. DNA for the CDR3: TGTGCCAGCAGCCAAGAAAGTTCCCGGACACGGATGGCTTTCTTT. Translating gives CASSQESSRTRMAFF.

The chain joins TRBV29-1 to TRBJ2-2; D is perhaps TRBD1 (6 bases). The CDR3 runs to 13 residues. V was clipped by 5 bases and J by 4 bases, with 11 bases between them. CDR1 is SQVTM and CDR2 is ANQGSEA in the germline V gene. The CDR3, as DNA: TGCAGCGTTAAACAGGGCGGCACCGGGGAGCTGTTTTTT. The encoded protein is CSVKQGGTGELFF.

The chain recombines TRBV2 with TRBJ2-7; 10 bases are a match to TRBD1. This CDR3 has 14 residues. Germline V lookup: CDR1 SNHLY, CDR2 FYNNEI. Germline trimming cut 4 bases from V and 0 bases from J; bases unmatched to any gene: 0. In DNA form, the CDR3 reads TGTGCCAGCAGTGGACAGGGGGCCTCCTACGAGCAGTACTTC. Translation gives CASSGQGASYEQYF.

This clone was seen once. The chain uses TRBV20-1 and TRBJ2-7; TRBD1 matches 7 bases. Germline values: CDR1 DFQATT, CDR2 SNEGSKA (reference sequence). The CDR3 covers 12 residues. V lost 6 bases to trimming and J lost 7 bases; unmatched junction nucleotides: 9. CDR3 protein: CSASDREWEQYF. CDR3 bases: TGCAGTGCGAGTGACAGGGAATGGGAGCAGTACTTC.

V and J are TRBV28 and TRBJ2-2; 9 nucleotides agree with TRBD1. The CDR3 consists of 15 residues. The germline V gene has CDR1 MDHEN and CDR2 SYDVKM. Trimming took 3 bases from V and 5 from J; bases not matched to a gene: 4. The CDR3 nucleotides are TGTGCCAGCAGTTTTTACAGGGGGCTGACCGGGGAGCTGTTTTTT. Protein sequence: CASSFYRGLTGELFF.

The chain uses TRBV28 and TRBJ2-1; the match to TRBD2 covers 13 bases. The germline CDR1 and CDR2 sequences are MDHEN and SYDVKM. The CDR3 runs 16 residues. V dropped 4 bases and J dropped 4; count of bases not matched to a gene: 4. CDR3 nucleotides: TGTGCCAGCAGTTCTGGGACTAGCGGGGATTACAATGAGCAGTTCTTC. It yields the protein CASSSGTSGDYNEQFF.

This rearrangement joins TRBV7-2 to TRBJ2-4; TRBD2 aligns across 10 bases. Germline V gives CDR1 SGHTA, CDR2 FQGNSA. CDR3 size: 17 residues. The V segment lost 3 bases and the J segment 1 base; nucleotides outside the gene matches: 6. The CDR3 region is CASSFGSSGGAKNIQYF. CDR3 DNA: TGTGCCAGCAGCTTCGGATCTAGCGGGGGTGCCAAAAACATTCAGTACTTC.

V is TRBV19 and J is TRBJ1-1, with 11 bases that match TRBD1. The V and J ends lost 5 bases and 4 bases, in that order; junction bases with no gene match: 12. The CDR3 sequence is 17 residues long. The germline V gene has CDR1 LNHDA and CDR2 SQIVND (reference sequence). CDR3 in amino acids: CASSSLPGQGVGTEAFF. The CDR3, as DNA: TGTGCCAGTAGTTCTCTGCCGGGACAGGGGGTAGGCACTGAAGCTTTCTTT.

This chain connects TRBV5-1 to TRBJ2-7, with TRBD2 matching 14 bases. The CDR3 contains 16 residues. Germline V lookup: CDR1 SGHRS, CDR2 YFSETQ. Trimming cost V 1 base and J 2 bases; bases outside gene matches: 2. The CDR3 DNA follows: TGCGCCAGCAGCTTGTTGACTAGCGGGGGGGCCTACGAGCAGTACTTC. Translated, it gives CASSLLTSGGAYEQYF.

This chain connects TRBV27 to TRBJ2-1, with a weak D call TRBD1 (5 bases). The CDR3 loop spans 14 amino acids. Trimming stripped 6 bases from V and 3 bases from J, with 12 bases between. Germline CDR1 MNHEY, CDR2 SMNVEV (reference sequence). CDR3 sequence reads: CASSHRGNYNEQFF. DNA of the CDR3: TGTGCCAGCAGCCATAGGGGCAACTACAATGAGCAGTTCTTC.

The chain has TRBV5-4 and TRBJ1-1; unclear D gene. Per germline, CDR1 SGHNT and CDR2 YYREEE (reference sequence). Trimming removed 4 bases from V and 4 bases from J, with 20 bases in between. CDR3 length: 16 residues. The CDR3 coding sequence is TGTGCCAGCAGCCGCAGTGCCGGGAGCTTGGGCACTGAAGCTTTCTTT. This gives the protein CASSRSAGSLGTEAFF.

The chain carries TRBV7-8 and TRBJ1-1, with 8 bases fitting TRBD1. The CDR3 spans 17 residues. Germline assignment: CDR1 SGHVS and CDR2 FQNEAQ. V trimming: 5 bases; J trimming: 3 bases; junction bases outside the gene matches: 14. The DNA for the CDR3 is TGTGCCAGCAGCCCCTTACCAGGGGGCGCATCGGACACTGAAGCTTTCTTT. Translation: CASSPLPGGASDTEAFF. Based on the CDR3 plus reference TRBV7-8 and TRBJ1-1, the full variable domain is GAGVSQSPRYKVAKRGQDVALRCDPISGHVSLFWYQQALGQGPEFLTYFQNEAQLDKSGLPSDRFFAERPEGSVSTLKIQRTQQEDSAVYLCASSPLPGGASDTEAFFGQGTRLTVV.